This TCR beta chain was sequenced in a study of cytomegalovirus exposure and HLA in healthy donors. PCR primers comprised 60 Vbeta and 13 Jbeta primers. Sequencing was performed with immunoSEQ multiplex PCR; in TCRdb, only in-frame clones are kept and a portion is missing. Counted here are 200,000 to 250,000 clones, 78% occurring once; the ten biggest clones make up 0.45% to 0.5%. The ends were cut back, 7 bases at V and 4 bases at J, with 26 bases in the middle. Looked up from germline, CDR1 is MNHEY and CDR2 is SMNVEV (reference sequence). This CDR3 comprises 17 residues. Healthy bone marrow donors formed the donor group.

The rearrangement links TRBV27 to TRBJ2-7; the D gene is possibly TRBD2 (6 bases). Sequenced: PBMCs. The clonotype originates from a boy aged 5 to 17 in good health and CMV-seronegative. This chain's CDR3 is CASTPSWGEIDLYEQYF. The CDR3 DNA follows: TGTGCCAGCACCCCCTCGTGGGGGGAGATAGATCTATACGAGCAGTACTTC.